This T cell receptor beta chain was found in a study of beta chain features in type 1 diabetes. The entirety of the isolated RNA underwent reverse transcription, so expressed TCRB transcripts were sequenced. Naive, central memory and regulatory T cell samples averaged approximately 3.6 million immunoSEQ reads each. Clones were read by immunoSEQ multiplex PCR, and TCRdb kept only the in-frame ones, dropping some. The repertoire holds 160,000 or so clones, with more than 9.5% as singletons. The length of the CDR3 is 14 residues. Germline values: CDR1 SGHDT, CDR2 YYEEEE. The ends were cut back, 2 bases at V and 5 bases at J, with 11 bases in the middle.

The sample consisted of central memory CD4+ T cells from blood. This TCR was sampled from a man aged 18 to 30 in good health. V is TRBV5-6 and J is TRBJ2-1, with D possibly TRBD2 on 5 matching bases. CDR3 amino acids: CASSFPTRDNEQFF. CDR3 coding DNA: TGTGCCAGCAGCTTCCCCACTAGAGACAATGAGCAGTTCTTC.